This T cell receptor (beta chain) originates from a study of blood T cells in healthy people across ages (dated by TCRdb to between 2014 and 2016). In the study overall: In model experiments, template switching captured roughly one uniquely barcoded TCR beta cDNA molecule for every two T cells. The study analyzed two additional independent replicas of 1 million unique cDNA reads from the same blood draw for two donors, one aged 18 to 30 and one aged 80 or older. To avoid experimental bias, donors of different ages were spread randomly across the sequencing lanes. The study measured age-related changes in TCR beta repertoire diversity using deep sequencing normalized with unique cDNA molecular identifiers. The donors were split into four age groups: young (average roughly 15 years), middle-aged (around 40), aged (around 67) and long-lived (over 75). Study-wide findings and limitations: Bulk unsorted PBMC profiling prevented conclusive comparison of naive and antigen-experienced compartments. Estimates of total diversity based on one million sequenced T cells were regarded as lower bounds and as underestimates. Compared with the aged group, more naive CD4+ T cells, fewer expanded clones and increased TCR diversity were shown by the long-lived group, suggesting age selection. The CMV infection status of donors was not known, potentially confounding age-related changes in expanded clonotypes. Observed TCR beta diversity correlated strongly with the percentage of naive T cells measured by flow cytometry. Observed TCR beta diversity per million T cells fell roughly linearly with age, and a significant reduction was already apparent by age around 39.

V is clipped by 1 base and J by 4 bases, and the sequence between their germline boundaries is 14 bases long. Reading the germline V gene (reference sequence) gives CDR1 DFQATT and CDR2 SNEGSKA. From its cysteine to its phenylalanine, the CDR3 spans 15 amino acids. Only the CDR3 DNA is retained, 45 bases long and in frame from the first base. Donors were a few dozen systemically healthy Caucasian individuals from Russia aged roughly 6 to 90 years. About 9.6 milliliters of peripheral blood were collected from each donor into EDTA-treated Vacutainer tubes. PBMCs were isolated by Ficoll-Paque density-gradient centrifugation, with at least 6 million obtained per sample. Trizol reagent was used to extract total RNA from PBMCs, with at least 6 micrograms per sample. For every donor, an aliquot of PBMCs went through flow cytometry to measure the percentages of naive CD45RAhigh/CD27high T cells. A note on this clonotype: What antigen it recognizes has not been identified. No much larger clone is present one base from it, and per-base qualities are unavailable.

The method behind the library was 5' RACE. TCRdb records Illumina HiSeq 2500 as the sequencer. A second about 7 to 11 cycle PCR used a sample-barcoded 5' primer and a J-beta primer mix. Each TCR beta cDNA molecule received a unique molecular identifier from a template-switch 5' adaptor carrying 12 random nucleotides. Each sample yielded at least 3 million CDR3-containing paired-end reads. All of the RNA was converted into first-strand cDNA using the Mint cDNA synthesis kit, with a TRBC-specific oligonucleotide serving as the primer. Following uracil-DNA glycosylase treatment, all cDNA underwent a first 18-cycle PCR with the universal primers M1SS and BC2_uni_R. As for how the authors treated the data: Normalization of each sample was performed by random selection of 1 million high-quality reads, each carrying a distinct molecular identifier. Reads sharing molecular identifiers were discarded rather than binned into consensus sequences. MiTCR, run with a Q25 quality threshold and the strictest error-elimination algorithm, handled CDR3 identification, clonotype clustering and error correction. Lower-bound total TCR beta diversity was estimated with a nonparametric unseen species model using Euler transformation. The public sequencing data were trimmed at Q25 with fastp and processed into clonotypes with MiXCR by TCRdb, which kept only in-frame beta chains. Rows are unified per CDR3 protein, each entry keeping the most common DNA and genes. The V and J calls shown here were made by TCRdb, not taken from the authors' results. The sample includes 1,500,000 or so distinct CDR3 sequences, with 42% observed a single time. Jointly, the top ten make up more than 4% of the sample.

The sequencing input was blood. The rearranged segments are TRBV20-1 and TRBJ1-5; no confident D gene assignment can be made. This sequence originates from a woman between 18 and 29 years old in good health. Here the CDR3 is given as CSARVPSGRNQPQHF. The sequenced DNA: TGCAGTGCTAGAGTACCTTCTGGGAGAAATCAGCCCCAGCATTTT.